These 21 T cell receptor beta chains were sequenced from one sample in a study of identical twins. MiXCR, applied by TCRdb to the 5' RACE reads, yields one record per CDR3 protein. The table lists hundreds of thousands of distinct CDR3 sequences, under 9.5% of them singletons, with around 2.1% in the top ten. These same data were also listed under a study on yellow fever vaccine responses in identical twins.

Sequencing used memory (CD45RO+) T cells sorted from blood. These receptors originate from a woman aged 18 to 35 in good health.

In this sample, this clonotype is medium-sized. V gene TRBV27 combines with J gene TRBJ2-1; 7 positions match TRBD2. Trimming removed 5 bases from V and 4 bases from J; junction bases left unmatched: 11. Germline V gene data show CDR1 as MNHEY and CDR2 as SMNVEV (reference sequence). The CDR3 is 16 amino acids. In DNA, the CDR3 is TGTGCCAGCAGTACGTTAGCGGGTGGGGAGTACAATGAGCAGTTCTTC. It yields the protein CASSTLAGGEYNEQFF.

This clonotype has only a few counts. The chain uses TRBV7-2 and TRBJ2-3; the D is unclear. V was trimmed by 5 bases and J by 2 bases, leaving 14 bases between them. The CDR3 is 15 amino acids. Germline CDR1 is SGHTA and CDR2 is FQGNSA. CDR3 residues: CASSKRLAVTDTQYF. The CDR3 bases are TGTGCCAGCAGCAAAAGGTTGGCGGTCACAGATACGCAGTATTTT.

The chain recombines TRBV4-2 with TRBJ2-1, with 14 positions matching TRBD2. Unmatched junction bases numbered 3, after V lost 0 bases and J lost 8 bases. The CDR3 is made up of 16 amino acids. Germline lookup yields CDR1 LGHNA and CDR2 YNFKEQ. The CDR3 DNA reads TGTGCCAGCAGCCAAGATGGGACTAGCGGGAGCGATGAGCAGTTCTTC. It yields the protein CASSQDGTSGSDEQFF.

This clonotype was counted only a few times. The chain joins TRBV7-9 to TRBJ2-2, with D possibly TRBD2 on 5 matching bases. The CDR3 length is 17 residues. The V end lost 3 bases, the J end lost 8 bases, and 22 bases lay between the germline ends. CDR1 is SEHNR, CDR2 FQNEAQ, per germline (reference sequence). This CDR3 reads CASSFRSGTMFGGELFF. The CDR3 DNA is TGTGCCAGCAGCTTTCGGTCGGGAACCATGTTCGGGGGGGAGCTGTTTTTT. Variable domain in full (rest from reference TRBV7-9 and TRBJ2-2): DTGVSQNPRHKITKRGQNVTFRCDPISEHNRLYWYRQTLGQGPEFLTYFQNEAQLEKSRLLSDRFSAERPKGSFSTLEIQRTEQGDSAMYLCASSFRSGTMFGGELFFGEGSRLTVL.

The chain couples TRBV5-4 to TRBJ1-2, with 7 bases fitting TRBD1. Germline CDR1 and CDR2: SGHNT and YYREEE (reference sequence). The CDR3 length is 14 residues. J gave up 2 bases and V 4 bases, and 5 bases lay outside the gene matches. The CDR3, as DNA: TGTGCCAGCAGCCTGGGGACAGAGAACTATGGCTACACCTTC. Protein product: CASSLGTENYGYTF.

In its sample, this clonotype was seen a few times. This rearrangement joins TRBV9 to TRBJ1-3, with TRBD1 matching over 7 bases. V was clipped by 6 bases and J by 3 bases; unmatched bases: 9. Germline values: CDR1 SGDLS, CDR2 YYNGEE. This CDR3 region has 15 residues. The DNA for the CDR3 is TGTGCCAGCAACAGGGGCCAGGGCGGTGGAAACACCATATATTTT. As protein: CASNRGQGGGNTIYF.

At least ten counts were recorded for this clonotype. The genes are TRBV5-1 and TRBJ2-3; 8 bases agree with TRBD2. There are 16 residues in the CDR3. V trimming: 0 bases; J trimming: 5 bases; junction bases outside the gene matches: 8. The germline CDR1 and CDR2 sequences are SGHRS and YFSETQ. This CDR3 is CASSLDGAGGGDTQYF. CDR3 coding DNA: TGCGCCAGCAGCTTGGACGGCGCGGGAGGTGGAGATACGCAGTATTTT. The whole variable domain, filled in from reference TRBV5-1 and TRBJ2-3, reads KAGVTQTPRYLIKTRGQQVTLSCSPISGHRSVSWYQQTPGQGLQFLFEYFSETQRNKGNFPGRFSGRQFSNSRSEMNVSTLELGDSALYLCASSLDGAGGGDTQYFGPGTRLTVL.

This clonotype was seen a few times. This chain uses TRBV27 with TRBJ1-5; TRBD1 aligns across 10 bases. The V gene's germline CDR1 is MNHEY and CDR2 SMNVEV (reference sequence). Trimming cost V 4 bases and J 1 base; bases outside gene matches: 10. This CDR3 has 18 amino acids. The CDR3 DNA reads TGTGCCAGCAGTTCGACAGGGGGCTTTCCTTTAAGCAATCAGCCCCAGCATTTT. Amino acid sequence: CASSSTGGFPLSNQPQHF.

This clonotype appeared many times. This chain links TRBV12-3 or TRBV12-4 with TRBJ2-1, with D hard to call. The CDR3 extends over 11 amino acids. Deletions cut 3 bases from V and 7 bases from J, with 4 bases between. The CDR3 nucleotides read TGTGCCAGCAGTTTTAGGAATGAGCAGTTCTTC. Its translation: CASSFRNEQFF.

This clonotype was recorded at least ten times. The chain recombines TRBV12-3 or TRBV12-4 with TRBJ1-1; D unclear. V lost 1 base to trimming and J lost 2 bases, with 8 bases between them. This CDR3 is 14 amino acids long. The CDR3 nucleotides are TGTGCCAGCAGTTTAGAGGTTTCCAACACTGAAGCTTTCTTT. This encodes CASSLEVSNTEAFF.

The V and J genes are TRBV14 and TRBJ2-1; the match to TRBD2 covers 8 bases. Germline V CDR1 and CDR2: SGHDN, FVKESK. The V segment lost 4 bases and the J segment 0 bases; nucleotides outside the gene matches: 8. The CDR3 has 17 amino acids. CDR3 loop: CASSRGASGSSYNEQFF. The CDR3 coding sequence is TGTGCCAGCAGCCGGGGCGCTAGCGGGTCCTCCTACAATGAGCAGTTCTTC.

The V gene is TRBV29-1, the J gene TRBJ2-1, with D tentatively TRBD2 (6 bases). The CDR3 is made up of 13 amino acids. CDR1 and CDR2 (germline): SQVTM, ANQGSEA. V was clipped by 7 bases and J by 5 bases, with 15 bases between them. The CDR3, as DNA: TGCAGCGGGGGGGAGTTGGTTAACAATGAGCAGTTCTTC. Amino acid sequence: CSGGELVNNEQFF.

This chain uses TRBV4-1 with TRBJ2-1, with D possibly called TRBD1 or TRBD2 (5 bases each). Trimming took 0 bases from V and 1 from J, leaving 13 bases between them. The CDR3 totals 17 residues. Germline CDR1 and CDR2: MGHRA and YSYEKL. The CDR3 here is CASSQDLGGRSYNEQFF. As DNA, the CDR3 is TGCGCCAGCAGCCAAGATCTTGGGGGAAGATCCTACAATGAGCAGTTCTTC.

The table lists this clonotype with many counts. CDR3 in DNA: TGTGCCAGCAGCCCTACTACGAAACAGGGGGCCGCATGGTCTTTCTTT. This gives the protein CASSPTTKQGAAWSFF. The chain carries TRBV7-9 and TRBJ1-1; TRBD1 aligns across 9 bases. Germline assignment: CDR1 SEHNR and CDR2 FQNEAQ (reference sequence). V lost 5 bases, J lost 12 bases, and 19 bases stayed unmatched. The CDR3 runs 16 residues.

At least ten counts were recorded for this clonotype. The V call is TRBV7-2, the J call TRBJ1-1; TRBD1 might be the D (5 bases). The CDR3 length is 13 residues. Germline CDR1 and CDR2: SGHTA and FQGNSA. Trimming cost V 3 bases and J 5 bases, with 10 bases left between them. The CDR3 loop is CASSFMTVTEAFF. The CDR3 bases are TGTGCCAGCAGCTTCATGACAGTTACTGAAGCTTTCTTT.

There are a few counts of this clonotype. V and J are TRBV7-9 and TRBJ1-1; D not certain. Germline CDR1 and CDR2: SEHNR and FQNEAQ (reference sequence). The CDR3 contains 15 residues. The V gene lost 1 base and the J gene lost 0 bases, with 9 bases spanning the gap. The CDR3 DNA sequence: TGTGCCAGCAGCTTAGTTGCGATAATGAACACTGAAGCTTTCTTT. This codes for CASSLVAIMNTEAFF.

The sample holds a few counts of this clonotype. The CDR3 region is CASSFLPGAGNEQFF. The CDR3 DNA is TGTGCCAGCAGCTTCCTCCCGGGAGCCGGCAATGAGCAGTTCTTC. The chain is built from TRBV7-6 and TRBJ2-1; possibly TRBD2 for D (6 bases). CDR1 and CDR2 (germline): SGHVS, FNYEAQ. With 3 bases removed from V and 6 bases from J, the gap between germline ends came to 15 bases. The CDR3 covers 15 residues.

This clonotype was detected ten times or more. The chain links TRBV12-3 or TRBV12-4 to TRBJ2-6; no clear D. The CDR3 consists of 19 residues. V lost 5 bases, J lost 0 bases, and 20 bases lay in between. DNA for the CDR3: TGTGCCAGCAGTCCTCCCCGCCTTTACCGGCACTCTGGGGCCAACGTCCTGACTTTC. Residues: CASSPPRLYRHSGANVLTF.

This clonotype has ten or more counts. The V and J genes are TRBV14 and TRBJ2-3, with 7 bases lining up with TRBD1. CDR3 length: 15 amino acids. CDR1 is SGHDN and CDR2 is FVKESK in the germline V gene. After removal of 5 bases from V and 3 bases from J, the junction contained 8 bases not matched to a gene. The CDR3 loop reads CASSDRQGWTDTQYF. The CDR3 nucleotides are TGTGCCAGCAGCGACCGACAGGGATGGACAGATACGCAGTATTTT.

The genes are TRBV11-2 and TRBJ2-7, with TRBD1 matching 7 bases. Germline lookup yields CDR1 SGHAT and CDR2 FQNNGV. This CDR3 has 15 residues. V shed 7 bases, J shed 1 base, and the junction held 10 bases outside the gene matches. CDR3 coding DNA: TGTGCCAGCACCCAACAGGGGTGGGGGTCCTACGAGCAGTACGTC. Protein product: CASTQQGWGSYEQYV.

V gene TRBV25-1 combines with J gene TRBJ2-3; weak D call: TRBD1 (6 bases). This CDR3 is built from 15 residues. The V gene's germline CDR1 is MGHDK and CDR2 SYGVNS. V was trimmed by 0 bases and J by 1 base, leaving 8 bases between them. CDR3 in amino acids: CASSEYEGGTDTQYF. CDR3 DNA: TGTGCCAGCAGTGAATATGAGGGGGGCACAGATACGCAGTATTTT.